The entry below gives a single TCR beta chain sequence along with its context. Germline CDR1 and CDR2: MNHNY and SVGAGI (reference sequence). This CDR3 region has 17 residues. Trimming left V 2 bases short and J 3 bases short, with 20 bases between. TCRdb fed the RT-PCR reads into MiXCR, producing one record per CDR3 protein. The data hold about 680,000 distinct CDR3 sequences, with over 12% observed a single time. This receptor was taken from a female donor in good health, serving as a healthy control. The sample comprised memory CD4+ T cells from blood. This sequence joins TRBV6-6 and TRBJ2-7, with a possible D match to TRBD1 (6 bases). The CDR3 coding sequence is TGTGCCAGCAGTTACCAACCGCAAAGGACAGTTATCTACGAGCAGTACTTC. Protein: CASSYQPQRTVIYEQYF.